The T cell receptor (beta chain) described here comes from a study of T cells in Graves' hyperthyroidism and ophthalmopathy. Background on the study: Peripheral blood was collected at initial diagnosis, before any treatment.

RNA transcripts provided the source from which TCR beta CDR3 regions were amplified. A set of HTBI primers served as the primers for a first-round RT-PCR of the TCR CDR3. MiXCR, applied by TCRdb to the multiplex PCR reads, yields one record per CDR3 protein. The table lists a few hundred thousand distinct CDR3 sequences, just under 15% of them singletons. Exclusion criteria comprised uncontrolled infection, other autoimmune disease, pregnancy or lactation. This clonotype was counted at least ten times. J was trimmed by 2 bases and V by 4 bases; bases with no gene match: 2. The germline CDR1 and CDR2 sequences are PRHDT and FYEKMQ (reference sequence). The CDR3 is 15 residues long.

Sequencing was done on a sample of blood. The chain has TRBV13 and TRBJ2-5, with 12 positions matching TRBD2. This clonotype was sampled from a woman aged 25-40 years with Graves' hyperthyroidism. CDR3 protein: CASSYGTSGQETQYF. As DNA, the CDR3 is TGTGCCAGCAGCTACGGGACTAGCGGGCAAGAGACCCAGTACTTC.